This T cell receptor beta chain was recovered during a study of shared clonotypes between healthy human individuals. Study context: Those who served as donors were a couple of women and three men between the ages of 18 and 49. General study results and limits: Rarefaction revealed incomplete sorted-subset sequencing despite large depth. Relative to clonotypes present in all four donors, those not shared had lower generation probabilities.

Profiled with immunoSEQ multiplex PCR; TCRdb holds only in-frame clones, not every one. The table includes about 820,000 clones, around 93% detected once. Comment on this clone: The antigen remains unidentified.

CD45RO negativity and positive selection for CCR7 defined naive CD8 cells, a population that excluded terminally differentiated effector memory CD45RA+ cells. The CDR3 extends over 13 amino acids. The V end was cut by 3 bases, the J end by 7 bases, with 10 bases between. Germline CDR1 and CDR2: MNHEY and SMNVEV (reference sequence). The receptor's source is a man in his thirties or forties in good health. This chain links TRBV27 with TRBJ2-4, with D hard to call. The sequenced sample consisted of naive CD8+ T cells sorted from blood. In DNA, the CDR3 is TGTGCCAGCAGTTTTGGGATTGCCAACATTCAGTACTTC. Protein sequence: CASSFGIANIQYF.